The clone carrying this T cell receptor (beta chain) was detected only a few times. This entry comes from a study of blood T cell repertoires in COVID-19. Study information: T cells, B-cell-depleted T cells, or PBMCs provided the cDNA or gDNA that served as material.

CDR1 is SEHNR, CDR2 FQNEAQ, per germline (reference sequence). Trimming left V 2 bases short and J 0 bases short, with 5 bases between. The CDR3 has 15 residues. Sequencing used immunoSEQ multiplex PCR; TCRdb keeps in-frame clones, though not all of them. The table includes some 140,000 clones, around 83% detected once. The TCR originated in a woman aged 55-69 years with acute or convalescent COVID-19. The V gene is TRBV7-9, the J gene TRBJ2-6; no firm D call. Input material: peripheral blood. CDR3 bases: TGTGCCAGCAGCTTAATGAGCTCTGGGGCCAACGTCCTGACTTTC. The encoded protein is CASSLMSSGANVLTF.